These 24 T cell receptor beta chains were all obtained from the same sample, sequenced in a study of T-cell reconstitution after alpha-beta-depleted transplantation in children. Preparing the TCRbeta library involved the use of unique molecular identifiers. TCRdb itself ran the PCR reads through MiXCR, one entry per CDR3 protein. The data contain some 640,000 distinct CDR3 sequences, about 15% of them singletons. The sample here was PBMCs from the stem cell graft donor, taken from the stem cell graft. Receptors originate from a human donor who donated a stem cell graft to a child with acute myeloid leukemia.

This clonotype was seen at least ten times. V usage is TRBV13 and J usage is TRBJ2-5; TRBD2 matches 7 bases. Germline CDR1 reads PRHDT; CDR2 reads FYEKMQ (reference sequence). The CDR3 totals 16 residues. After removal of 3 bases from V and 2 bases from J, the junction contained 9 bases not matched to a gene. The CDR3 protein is CASSFTPGGQQETQYF. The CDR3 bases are TGTGCCAGCAGCTTTACCCCGGGGGGTCAACAAGAGACCCAGTACTTC.

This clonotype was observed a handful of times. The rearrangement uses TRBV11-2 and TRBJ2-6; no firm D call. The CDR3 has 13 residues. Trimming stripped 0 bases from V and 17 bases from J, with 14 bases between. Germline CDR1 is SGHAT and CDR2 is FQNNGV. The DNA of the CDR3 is TGTGCCAGCAGCTTAGATTTAACGCTAGGGATGACTTTC. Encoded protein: CASSLDLTLGMTF.

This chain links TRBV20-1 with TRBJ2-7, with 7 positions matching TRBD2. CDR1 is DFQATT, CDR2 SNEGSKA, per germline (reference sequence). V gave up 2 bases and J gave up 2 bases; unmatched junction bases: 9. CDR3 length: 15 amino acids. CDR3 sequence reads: CSARPTAGVTYEQYF. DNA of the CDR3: TGCAGTGCTAGACCCACGGCGGGGGTAACCTACGAGCAGTACTTC.

The CDR3 region is CASSQDRANTEAFF. The DNA for the CDR3 is TGTGCCAGCAGCCAAGATCGGGCGAACACTGAAGCTTTCTTT. This rearrangement joins TRBV3-1 to TRBJ1-1; D call uncertain. The germline gives CDR1 LGHDT, CDR2 YNNKEL (reference sequence). The V and J ends lost 0 bases and 1 base respectively, with 6 bases between them. This CDR3 region has 14 residues.

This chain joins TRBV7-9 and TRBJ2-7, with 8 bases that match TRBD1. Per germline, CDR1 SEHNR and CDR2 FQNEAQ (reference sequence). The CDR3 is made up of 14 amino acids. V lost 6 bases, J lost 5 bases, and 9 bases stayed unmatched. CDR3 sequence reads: CASSFRDRPNEQYF. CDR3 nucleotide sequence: TGTGCCAGCAGTTTCCGGGACAGGCCCAACGAGCAGTACTTC.

The CDR3 nucleotides are TGTGCCAGCAACCCTCATGGTAGCAATCAGCCCCAGCATTTT. Translated: CASNPHGSNQPQHF. The chain joins TRBV6-5 to TRBJ1-5; D gene unclear. The CDR3 has 14 residues. The ends were cut back, 7 bases at V and 0 bases at J, with 10 bases in the middle. Germline CDR1 reads MNHEY; CDR2 reads SVGAGI.

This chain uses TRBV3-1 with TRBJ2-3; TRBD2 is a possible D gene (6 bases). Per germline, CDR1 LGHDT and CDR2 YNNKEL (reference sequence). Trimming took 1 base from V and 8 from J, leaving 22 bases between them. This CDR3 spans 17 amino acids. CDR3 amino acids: CASSQGLTSPYGGTQYF. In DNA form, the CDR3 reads TGTGCCAGCAGCCAAGGGCTGACTAGTCCCTATGGGGGTACGCAGTATTTT.

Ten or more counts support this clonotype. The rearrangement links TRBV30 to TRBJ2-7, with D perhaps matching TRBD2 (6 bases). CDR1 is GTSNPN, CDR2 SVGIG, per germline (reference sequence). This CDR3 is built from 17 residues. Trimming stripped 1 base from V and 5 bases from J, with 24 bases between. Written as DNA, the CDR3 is TGTGCCTGGAGTGCTCCCTTATCCGGGACTTATGAAGACGAGCAGTACTTC. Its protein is CAWSAPLSGTYEDEQYF. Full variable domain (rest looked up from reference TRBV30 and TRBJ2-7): SQTIHQWPATLVQPVGSPLSLECTVEGTSNPNLYWYRQAAGRGLQLLFYSVGIGQISSEVPQNLSASRPQDRQFILSSKKLLLSDSGFYLCAWSAPLSGTYEDEQYFGPGTRLTVT.

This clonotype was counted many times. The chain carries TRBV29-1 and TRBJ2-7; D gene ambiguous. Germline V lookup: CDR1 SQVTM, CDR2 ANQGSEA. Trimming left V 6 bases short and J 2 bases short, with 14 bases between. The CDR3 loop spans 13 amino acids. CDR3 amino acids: CSVKYTGPYEQYF. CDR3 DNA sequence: TGCAGCGTCAAATACACCGGACCCTACGAGCAGTACTTC.

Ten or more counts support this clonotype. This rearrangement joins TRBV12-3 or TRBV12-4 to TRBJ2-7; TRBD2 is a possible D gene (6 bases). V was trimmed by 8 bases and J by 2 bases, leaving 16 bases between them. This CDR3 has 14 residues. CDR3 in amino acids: CASQARDLTYEQYF. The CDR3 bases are TGTGCCAGCCAGGCCAGGGACTTAACCTACGAGCAGTACTTC.

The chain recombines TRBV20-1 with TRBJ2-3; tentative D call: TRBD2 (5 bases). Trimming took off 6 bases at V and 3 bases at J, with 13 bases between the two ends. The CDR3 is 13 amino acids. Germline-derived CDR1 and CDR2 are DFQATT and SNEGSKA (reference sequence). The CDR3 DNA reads TGCAGTGCCCCTCGGCAGCGGACAGATACGCAGTATTTT. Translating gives CSAPRQRTDTQYF.

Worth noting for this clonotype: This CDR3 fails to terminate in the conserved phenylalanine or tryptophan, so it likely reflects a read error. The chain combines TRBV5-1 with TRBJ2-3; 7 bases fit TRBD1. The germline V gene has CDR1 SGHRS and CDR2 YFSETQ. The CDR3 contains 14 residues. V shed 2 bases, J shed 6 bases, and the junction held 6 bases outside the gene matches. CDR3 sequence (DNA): TGCGCCAGCAGCTTCCCAGGGGGAACGGATACGCAGTATGTT. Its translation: CASSFPGGTDTQYV.

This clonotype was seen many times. The CDR3 sequence is CASSYRNEKLFF. As DNA, the CDR3 is TGTGCCAGCAGCTACAGGAACGAAAAACTGTTTTTT. The rearrangement joins TRBV7-2 to TRBJ1-4, with D maybe TRBD1 (5 bases). CDR1 and CDR2 from the germline V gene are SGHTA and FQGNSA. The CDR3 totals 12 residues. The V gene lost 4 bases and the J gene lost 8 bases, with 8 bases spanning the gap. The full variable domain, in which reference TRBV7-2 and TRBJ1-4 provide the parts outside the CDR3, is GAGVSQSPSNKVTEKGKDVELRCDPISGHTALYWYRQSLGQGLEFLIYFQGNSAPDKSGLPSDRFSAERTGGSVSTLTIQRTQQEDSAVYLCASSYRNEKLFFGSGTQLSVL.

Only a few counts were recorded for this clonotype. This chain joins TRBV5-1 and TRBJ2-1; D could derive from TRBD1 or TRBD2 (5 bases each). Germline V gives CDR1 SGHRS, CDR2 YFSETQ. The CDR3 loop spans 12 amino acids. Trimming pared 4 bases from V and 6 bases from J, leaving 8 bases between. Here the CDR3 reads CASSQGTNEQFF. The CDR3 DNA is TGCGCCAGCAGCCAAGGGACCAATGAGCAGTTCTTC.

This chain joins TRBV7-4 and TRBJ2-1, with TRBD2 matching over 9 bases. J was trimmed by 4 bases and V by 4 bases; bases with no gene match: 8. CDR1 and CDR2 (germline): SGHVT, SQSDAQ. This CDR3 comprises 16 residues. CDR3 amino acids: CASSYRSGGRYNEQFF. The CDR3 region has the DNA TGTGCCAGCAGCTACCGTAGCGGGGGCCGATACAATGAGCAGTTCTTC.

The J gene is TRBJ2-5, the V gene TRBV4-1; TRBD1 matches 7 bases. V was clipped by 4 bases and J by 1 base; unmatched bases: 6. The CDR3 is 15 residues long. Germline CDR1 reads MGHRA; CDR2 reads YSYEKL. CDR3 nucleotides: TGCGCCAGCAGCCCTGGGACAGCGATCCAAGAGACCCAGTACTTC. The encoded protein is CASSPGTAIQETQYF.

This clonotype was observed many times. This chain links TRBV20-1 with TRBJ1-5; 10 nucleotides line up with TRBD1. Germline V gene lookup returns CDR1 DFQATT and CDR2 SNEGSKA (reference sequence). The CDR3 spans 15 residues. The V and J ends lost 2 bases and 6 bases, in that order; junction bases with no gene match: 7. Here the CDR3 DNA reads TGCAGTGCTAGATCGGGACAGGGGATGCGTCAGCCCCAGCATTTT. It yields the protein CSARSGQGMRQPQHF.

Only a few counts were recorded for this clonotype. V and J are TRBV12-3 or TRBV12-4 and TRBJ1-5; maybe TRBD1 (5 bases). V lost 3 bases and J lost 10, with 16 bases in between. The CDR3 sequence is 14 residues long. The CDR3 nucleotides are TGTGCCAGCAGTTTCCGAGGCAGGGTAGAACCCCAGCATTTT. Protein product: CASSFRGRVEPQHF.

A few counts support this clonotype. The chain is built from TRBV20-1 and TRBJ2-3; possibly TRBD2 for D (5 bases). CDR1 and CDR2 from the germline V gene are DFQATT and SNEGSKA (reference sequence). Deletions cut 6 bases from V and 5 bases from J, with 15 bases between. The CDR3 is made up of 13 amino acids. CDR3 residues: CSATLAREDTQYF. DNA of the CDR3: TGCAGTGCGACTCTAGCTAGGGAAGATACGCAGTATTTT.

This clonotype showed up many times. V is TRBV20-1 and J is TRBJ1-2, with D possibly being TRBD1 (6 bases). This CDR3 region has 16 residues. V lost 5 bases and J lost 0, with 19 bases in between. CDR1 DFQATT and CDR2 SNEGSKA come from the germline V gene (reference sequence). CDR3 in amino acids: CSAPGGPFASNYGYTF. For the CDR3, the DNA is TGCAGTGCTCCGGGGGGCCCCTTCGCCTCTAACTATGGCTACACCTTC.

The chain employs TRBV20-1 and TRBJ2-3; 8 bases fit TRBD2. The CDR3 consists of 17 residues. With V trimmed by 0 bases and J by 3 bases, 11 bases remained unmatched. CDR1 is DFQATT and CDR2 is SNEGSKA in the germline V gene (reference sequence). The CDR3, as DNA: TGCAGTGCTAGAGATCTAAGGGGTGCGGGGGGTACAGATACGCAGTATTTT. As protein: CSARDLRGAGGTDTQYF.

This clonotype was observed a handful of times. The DNA of the CDR3 is TGCAGTGCTAGCGCTTATAGCGGGGGGGCGGAGACCCAGTACTTC. It codes for CSASAYSGGAETQYF. The V and J genes are TRBV20-1 and TRBJ2-5; 11 nucleotides line up with TRBD2. Per germline, CDR1 DFQATT and CDR2 SNEGSKA (reference sequence). The CDR3 has 15 amino acids. J gave up 5 bases and V 3 bases, and 8 bases lay outside the gene matches.

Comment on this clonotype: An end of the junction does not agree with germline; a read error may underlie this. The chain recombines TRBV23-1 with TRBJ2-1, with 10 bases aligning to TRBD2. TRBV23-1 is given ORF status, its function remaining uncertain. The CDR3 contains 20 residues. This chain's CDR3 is CASSSASGGALHHLYNEQFF. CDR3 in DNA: TGTGCCAGCAGCTCCGCTAGCGGGGGAGCCCTCCATCACCTTTACAATGAGCAGTTCTTC.

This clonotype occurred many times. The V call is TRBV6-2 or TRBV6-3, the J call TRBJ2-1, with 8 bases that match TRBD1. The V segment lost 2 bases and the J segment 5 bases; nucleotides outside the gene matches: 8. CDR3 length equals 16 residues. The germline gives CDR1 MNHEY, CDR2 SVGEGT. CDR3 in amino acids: CASSYATDRVNNEQFF. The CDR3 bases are TGTGCCAGCAGTTACGCCACGGACAGGGTTAACAATGAGCAGTTCTTC.